This T cell receptor beta chain was identified in a study of CD8+ T cells in alopecia areata. Study summary: Treated patients received oral tofacitinib, 5 to 10 mg twice daily.

Findings and limits, study-wide: Persistence of many expanded lesional clones was seen in scalp and blood during tofacitinib.

Treatment meaning: oral pan-JAK inhibitor, 5-10 mg twice daily. After isolation, RNA underwent reverse transcription to generate cDNA as the sequencing template. The assay was immunoSEQ multiplex PCR, and TCRdb's table has in-frame clones only and misses some. The sample has about 160,000 clones; 55% to 75% are singletons. A note on this clone: Its cognate antigen is unknown.

V shed 7 bases and J shed 7 bases, with 22 bases lying between them. The CDR3 has 15 residues. In germline, CDR1 is SEHNR, CDR2 FQNEAQ (reference sequence). Sequenced material: CD4+ T cells sorted from blood, taken at week 4, from a patient treated with tofacitinib. The receptor comes from a human donor with alopecia areata. The V call is TRBV7-9, the J call TRBJ1-2; D possibly corresponds to TRBD1 (5 bases). CDR3 residues: CASTVSGPGGRGYTF. The CDR3 coding sequence is TGTGCCAGCACCGTTTCCGGGCCGGGGGGACGTGGCTACACCTTC. The full variable domain, completed using reference TRBV7-9 and TRBJ1-2, is DTGVSQNPRHKITKRGQNVTFRCDPISEHNRLYWYRQTLGQGPEFLTYFQNEAQLEKSRLLSDRFSAERPKGSFSTLEIQRTEQGDSAMYLCASTVSGPGGRGYTFGSGTRLTVV.